Shown below are 21 T cell receptor beta chains from a single sample sequenced in a study of T cell responses to AZD1222 COVID-19 vaccine. Assay: immunoSEQ multiplex PCR; the TCRdb copy retains only in-frame clones and omits some. The data contain approximately 120,000 clones, around 90% of them singletons. The sample was peripheral blood, taken on day 0 of AZD1222 vaccination. The receptors originated from an adult in good health.

This rearrangement joins TRBV7-9 to TRBJ1-2; a weak D match, TRBD1 (6 bases). The germline V gene encodes CDR1 SEHNR and CDR2 FQNEAQ (reference sequence). Trimming stripped 4 bases from V and 8 bases from J, with 23 bases between. The CDR3 spans 16 residues. CDR3 sequence: CASSSPSTGLVEGYTF. The CDR3 DNA sequence: TGTGCCAGCAGCTCTCCCTCAACAGGGCTAGTTGAGGGCTACACCTTC.

This chain links TRBV27 with TRBJ1-2, with 10 bases identical to TRBD1. This CDR3 region has 14 residues. Losses at the gene ends were 5 bases for V and 7 bases for J; bases not matched to a gene: 7. The germline V gene has CDR1 MNHEY and CDR2 SMNVEV (reference sequence). CDR3 loop: CASSGTGEAVGYTF. The CDR3 DNA reads as TGTGCCAGCAGTGGGACAGGGGAGGCGGTTGGCTACACCTTC.

This clone was counted a single time. The chain couples TRBV7-9 to TRBJ2-5; the D is unclear. Per the germline V gene, CDR1 is SEHNR and CDR2 is FQNEAQ (reference sequence). This CDR3 spans 14 amino acids. Trimming left V 5 bases short and J 0 bases short, with 10 bases between. In DNA form, the CDR3 reads TGTGCCAGCAGCCCGCCTCAGTACCAAGAGACCCAGTACTTC. Translating gives CASSPPQYQETQYF.

The chain has TRBV5-6 and TRBJ1-1; 9 bases align to TRBD1. The CDR3 is 13 residues long. In germline, CDR1 is SGHDT, CDR2 YYEEEE. After removal of 3 bases from V and 4 bases from J, the junction contained 1 base not matched to a gene. CDR3 protein: CASSWGQGTEAFF. As DNA, the CDR3 is TGTGCCAGCAGCTGGGGACAGGGCACTGAAGCTTTCTTT.

The chain has TRBV27 and TRBJ2-7, with 8 bases that match TRBD1. CDR1 is MNHEY and CDR2 is SMNVEV in the germline V gene (reference sequence). Germline trimming cut 11 bases from V and 1 base from J; bases unmatched to any gene: 4. This CDR3 spans 12 amino acids. CDR3 region: CASRTGSYEQYF. For the CDR3, the DNA is TGTGCCTCCCGGACAGGGTCCTACGAGCAGTACTTC.

The V and J genes are TRBV5-8 and TRBJ2-5; 11 nucleotides match TRBD1. Germline values: CDR1 SGHTS, CDR2 YDEGEE. This CDR3 contains 16 residues. V lost 4 bases to trimming and J lost 4 bases; unmatched junction nucleotides: 9. The CDR3 region is CASSTAGTGGIETQYF. As DNA, the CDR3 is TGTGCCAGCAGCACAGCCGGGACAGGGGGGATAGAGACCCAGTACTTC.

The chain has TRBV2 and TRBJ1-5; D is uncertain. This CDR3 contains 16 residues. The ends were cut back, 5 bases at V and 2 bases at J, with 16 bases in the middle. The germline V gene encodes CDR1 SNHLY and CDR2 FYNNEI. DNA for the CDR3: TGTGCCAGCAGTTTACTTTCGACGCCTGGCAATCAGCCCCAGCATTTT. This codes for CASSLLSTPGNQPQHF.

The chain recombines TRBV7-9 with TRBJ1-5; 8 positions match TRBD1. This CDR3 has 15 residues. V shed 5 bases, J shed 7 bases, and the junction held 10 bases outside the gene matches. Looked up from germline, CDR1 is SEHNR and CDR2 is FQNEAQ (reference sequence). DNA of the CDR3: TGTGCCAGCAGCCAAGGGCTGACAGGGGAGCAGCCCCAGCATTTT. Translated, it gives CASSQGLTGEQPQHF.

V and J are TRBV4-3 and TRBJ1-1; possibly TRBD1 for D (5 bases). V shed 4 bases and J shed 8 bases, with 14 bases lying between them. CDR1 LGHNA and CDR2 YSLEER come from the germline V gene. This CDR3 comprises 13 residues. The CDR3 loop reads CASSRGRGKEAFF. CDR3 sequence (DNA): TGCGCCAGCAGCCGGGGACGGGGTAAGGAAGCTTTCTTT.

The chain employs TRBV4-3 and TRBJ2-2; a possible D gene is TRBD1 (5 bases). This CDR3 has 15 amino acids. In germline, CDR1 is LGHNA, CDR2 YSLEER. The V gene lost 4 bases and the J gene lost 6 bases, with 15 bases spanning the gap. The chain's CDR3 is CASSLQGNQAGELFF. The CDR3 bases are TGCGCCAGCAGCCTCCAGGGCAATCAAGCCGGGGAGCTGTTTTTT.

The V call is TRBV19, the J call TRBJ2-5; 8 nucleotides line up with TRBD1. V dropped 1 base and J dropped 2; count of bases not matched to a gene: 3. This CDR3 has 15 amino acids. From germline, CDR1 is LNHDA and CDR2 SQIVND (reference sequence). The CDR3 loop is CASSIGTGWQETQYF. For the CDR3, the DNA is TGTGCCAGTAGTATAGGGACAGGGTGGCAAGAGACCCAGTACTTC.

The chain combines TRBV3-1 (or the pseudogene TRBV3-2) with TRBJ1-6; maybe TRBD1 (6 bases). The germline V and J ends were trimmed by 1 base and 9 bases, with 13 bases remaining between them. There are 15 residues in the CDR3. CDR1 and CDR2 (germline): LGHDT, YNNKEL (reference sequence). This chain's CDR3 is CASSQGGPYSSPLHF. The CDR3 DNA is TGTGCCAGCAGCCAAGGGGGGCCTTATTCTTCACCCCTCCACTTT.

This clone turned up a few times. The chain recombines TRBV12-3 or TRBV12-4 with TRBJ1-1, with a possible D match to TRBD1 (6 bases). The length of the CDR3 is 13 residues. V gave up 6 bases and J gave up 5 bases, with 13 bases separating them. The chain's CDR3 is CASSWDKSTEAFF. For the CDR3, the DNA is TGTGCCAGCAGCTGGGACAAAAGTACTGAAGCTTTCTTT.

This clone showed up just once. The rearrangement joins TRBV18 to TRBJ2-3; no reliable D call. Trimming took 3 bases from V and 2 from J, leaving 9 bases between them. The CDR3 totals 14 residues. Germline V gene sequence: CDR1 KGHSH, CDR2 LQKENI. The CDR3: CASSPSRTTDTQYF. CDR3 DNA sequence: TGTGCCAGCTCACCGTCCCGGACCACAGATACGCAGTATTTT.

The CDR3 sequence is CASSPRLAGAYNEQFF. The CDR3 coding sequence is TGTGCCAGCAGCCCCCGACTAGCGGGAGCTTACAATGAGCAGTTCTTC. The V call is TRBV7-8, the J call TRBJ2-1; the match to TRBD2 covers 12 bases. Per germline, CDR1 SGHVS and CDR2 FQNEAQ. This CDR3 comprises 16 residues. Trimming cost V 5 bases and J 4 bases; bases outside gene matches: 6.

The V and J genes are TRBV19 and TRBJ1-2, with 8 bases aligning to TRBD1. Germline CDR1 is LNHDA and CDR2 is SQIVND (reference sequence). CDR3 size: 18 residues. V dropped 5 bases and J dropped 5; count of bases not matched to a gene: 19. The DNA of the CDR3 is TGTGCCAGTAGTTCCTCGGTCGGGAGACAGGGGTTCGGGTATGGCTACACCTTC. It is translated as CASSSSVGRQGFGYGYTF.

V is TRBV2 and J is TRBJ2-1; no definite D call. CDR1 is SNHLY and CDR2 is FYNNEI in the germline V gene. V dropped 11 bases and J dropped 2 bases, with 13 bases sitting between them. CDR3 length: 13 amino acids. For the CDR3, the DNA is TGTGCCGGTATCCAGACGGCCTACAATGAGCAGTTCTTC. It translates to CAGIQTAYNEQFF.

The chain joins TRBV7-6 to TRBJ2-2; the match to TRBD1 covers 8 bases. Looked up from germline, CDR1 is SGHVS and CDR2 is FNYEAQ. With 1 base clipped from V and 4 bases from J, the junction kept 8 bases outside the gene matches. This CDR3 has 17 amino acids. The CDR3 DNA reads as TGTGCCAGCAGCTTAGTCCAGGGGGCGCTTGGCACCGGGGAGCTGTTTTTT. Encoded protein: CASSLVQGALGTGELFF.

V gene TRBV11-2 combines with J gene TRBJ2-1; D unresolved. The CDR3 covers 15 residues. The germline V and J ends were trimmed by 5 bases and 1 base, with 12 bases remaining between them. The germline CDR1 and CDR2 sequences are SGHAT and FQNNGV. The CDR3 nucleotides read TGTGCCAGCAGCACTCCTAGGCGGTCCTACAATGAGCAGTTCTTC. Protein sequence: CASSTPRRSYNEQFF.

The gene calls are TRBV11-1 and TRBJ1-1, with TRBD1 matching over 8 bases. The CDR3 extends over 15 amino acids. V shed 3 bases, J shed 6 bases, and the junction held 9 bases outside the gene matches. CDR1 and CDR2 from the germline V gene are SGHAT and FQDESV (reference sequence). The CDR3 spells CASSFGGGQGPEAFF. CDR3 coding DNA: TGTGCCAGCAGCTTTGGGGGTGGACAGGGCCCTGAAGCTTTCTTT.

In this sample, this clone turned up once. As DNA, the CDR3 is TGTGCCTGGCCCCCCACCGGACAGAGACAGTCCTACGAGCAGTACTTC. Residues: CAWPPTGQRQSYEQYF. The V and J genes are TRBV30 and TRBJ2-7; D perhaps matches TRBD1 (6 bases). The CDR3 sequence is 16 residues long. Germline V CDR1 and CDR2: GTSNPN, SVGIG (reference sequence). The germline V and J ends were trimmed by 5 bases and 1 base, with 21 bases remaining between them.